The 23 T cell receptor beta chains given below trace back to one sample, sequenced in a study of blood T cell repertoires in COVID-19 (dated by TCRdb to about 2020). Libraries were prepared through the immunoSEQ multiplex PCR assay. Here the immuneACCESS table is served through TCRdb, limited to in-frame sequences with V and J called. Missing clones are a known gap in these copies; in checked studies unresolved V genes cover under half, and the rest lacks a known reason. The sample table records about 350,000 clones; about 87% of these occur just once. About 5.2% of the sample is taken by the ten largest. Sequenced sample: PBMCs or T cells enriched from blood (not recorded which). These TCRs come from a young woman who had recovered from COVID-19.

Details on this clone: The sample contains more than one DNA sequence encoding this CDR3. This sequence joins TRBV29-1 and TRBJ1-1; 7 bases align to TRBD1. Germline CDR1 and CDR2: SQVTM and ANQGSEA. Trimming took 1 base from V and 4 from J; bases not matched to a gene: 3. The CDR3 spans 13 residues. The CDR3 is CSVEGQGGTEAFF. CDR3 nucleotide sequence: TGCAGCGTTGAAGGACAGGGAGGCACTGAAGCTTTCTTT.

The chain couples TRBV7-9 to TRBJ1-4; TRBD1 might be the D (6 bases). The V end was cut by 4 bases, the J end by 8 bases, with 20 bases between. The CDR3 loop spans 16 amino acids. Germline V CDR1 and CDR2: SEHNR, FQNEAQ (reference sequence). Written as DNA, the CDR3 is TGTGCCAGCAGCTCCGGCCAGGGGACGATCGAAGAAAAACTGTTTTTT. This translates into CASSSGQGTIEEKLFF.

CDR3 sequence: CASSQVSLGLNTGELFF. In DNA, the CDR3 is TGTGCCAGCAGCCAAGTTTCTCTGGGGCTCAACACCGGGGAGCTGTTTTTT. The chain combines TRBV4-2 with TRBJ2-2; TRBD1 might be the D (5 bases). The ends were cut back, 1 base at V and 2 bases at J, with 14 bases in the middle. CDR3 length equals 17 residues. Germline V gives CDR1 LGHNA, CDR2 YNFKEQ.

This chain links TRBV2 with TRBJ2-5, with D possibly TRBD2 on 5 matching bases. This CDR3 is built from 12 residues. V was trimmed by 7 bases and J by 1 base, leaving 7 bases between them. Germline V gives CDR1 SNHLY, CDR2 FYNNEI. The CDR3 region is CASIGIQETQYF. As DNA, the CDR3 is TGTGCCAGCATCGGGATCCAAGAGACCCAGTACTTC.

The chain is built from TRBV16 and TRBJ2-1, with 10 bases fitting TRBD1. Germline V lookup: CDR1 KGHSY, CDR2 FQNENV. The J segment lost 8 bases and the V segment lost 0 bases, leaving 4 bases of the junction unmatched. This CDR3 is built from 15 residues. CDR3 amino acids: CASSQSWTGGDEQFF. CDR3 sequence (DNA): TGTGCCAGCAGCCAATCTTGGACAGGGGGAGATGAGCAGTTCTTC.

The V call is TRBV7-2, the J call TRBJ2-3; 11 nucleotides agree with TRBD2. Looked up from germline, CDR1 is SGHTA and CDR2 is FQGNSA. The length of the CDR3 is 16 residues. V was clipped by 2 bases and J by 1 base; unmatched bases: 2. The CDR3 DNA sequence: TGTGCCAGCAGCTTATGGGGACTAGCGGGCACAGATACGCAGTATTTT. It translates to CASSLWGLAGTDTQYF.

The chain links TRBV7-2 to TRBJ1-3, with D perhaps matching TRBD1 (6 bases). The CDR3 has 16 residues. Deletions cut 4 bases from V and 1 base from J, with 14 bases between. CDR1 and CDR2 from the germline V gene are SGHTA and FQGNSA. Here the CDR3 reads CASSSLQGVSGNTIYF. In nucleotides, the CDR3 is TGTGCCAGCAGCTCGTTACAGGGAGTTTCTGGAAACACCATATATTTT.

The chain has TRBV11-2 and TRBJ1-4; no clear D. Trimming removed 1 base from V and 0 bases from J, with 12 bases in between. Germline CDR1 reads SGHAT; CDR2 reads FQNNGV. This CDR3 is built from 17 residues. The CDR3 loop reads CASSLGRGFATNEKLFF. As DNA, the CDR3 is TGTGCCAGCAGCTTAGGTAGAGGGTTTGCAACTAATGAAAAACTGTTTTTT.

In DNA form, the CDR3 reads TGCGCCAGCAGTTCTGTAGCGGGGGGCACACCCCACGCAGATACGCAGTATTTT. Its protein product is CASSSVAGGTPHADTQYF. The chain links TRBV5-1 to TRBJ2-3; 10 bases match TRBD2. After removal of 5 bases from V and 4 bases from J, the junction contained 16 bases not matched to a gene. CDR1 SGHRS and CDR2 YFSETQ come from the germline V gene. The CDR3 spans 18 residues.

This chain links TRBV7-2 with TRBJ1-1; D may be TRBD1 (5 bases). The V end lost 4 bases, the J end lost 2 bases, and 8 bases lay between the germline ends. This CDR3 comprises 13 residues. The germline V gene encodes CDR1 SGHTA and CDR2 FQGNSA. The CDR3 is CASSSGPNTEAFF. In DNA form, the CDR3 reads TGTGCCAGCAGCTCAGGGCCAAACACTGAAGCTTTCTTT.

V usage is TRBV14 and J usage is TRBJ1-3; D is ambiguous. Germline-derived CDR1 and CDR2 are SGHDN and FVKESK. This CDR3 contains 16 residues. The V and J ends lost 0 bases and 3 bases respectively, with 12 bases between them. CDR3 residues: CASSQEYRSVGNTIYF. CDR3 nucleotides: TGTGCCAGCAGCCAAGAGTACCGGTCGGTTGGAAACACCATATATTTT.

Here the CDR3 reads CAISDDTGTGPEQYF. In DNA, the CDR3 is TGTGCCATCAGTGATGATACCGGGACAGGGCCCGAGCAGTACTTC. The chain is built from TRBV10-3 and TRBJ2-7; 9 positions agree with TRBD1. In germline, CDR1 is ENHRY, CDR2 SYGVKD. With V trimmed by 3 bases and J by 6 bases, 9 bases remained unmatched. The CDR3 has 15 amino acids.

The V call is TRBV2, the J call TRBJ1-2; D gene ambiguous. CDR3 length equals 15 residues. Germline V gives CDR1 SNHLY, CDR2 FYNNEI. The V gene lost 2 bases and the J gene lost 5 bases, with 15 bases spanning the gap. The CDR3 bases are TGTGCCAGCAGTGAATGGGAGACCGATCTTTATGGCTACACCTTC. Its translation: CASSEWETDLYGYTF.

This clone was recorded only once. The chain joins TRBV5-8 to TRBJ1-1, with TRBD1 identical over 9 bases. Germline CDR1 reads SGHTS; CDR2 reads YDEGEE. The CDR3 consists of 20 residues. With 4 bases clipped from V and 3 bases from J, the junction kept 22 bases outside the gene matches. CDR3 in amino acids: CASSLPGQGALGGLDTEAFF. CDR3 bases: TGTGCCAGCAGCCTACCGGGACAGGGCGCGTTAGGGGGGCTGGACACTGAAGCTTTCTTT.

V is TRBV6-5 and J is TRBJ1-1; 12 bases map to TRBD1. Germline V lookup: CDR1 MNHEY, CDR2 SVGAGI. Unmatched junction bases numbered 6, after V lost 6 bases and J lost 4 bases. The length of the CDR3 is 15 residues. CDR3 nucleotide sequence: TGTGCCAGCAGCCGGGACAGGGGGCGGGGCACTGAAGCTTTCTTT. This gives the protein CASSRDRGRGTEAFF.

The chain has TRBV27 and TRBJ2-7, with D perhaps TRBD1 (7 bases). With 5 bases removed from V and 3 bases from J, the gap between germline ends came to 11 bases. Germline loops: CDR1 MNHEY, CDR2 SMNVEV (reference sequence). The CDR3 spans 13 residues. CDR3: CASSRQGGYEQYF. CDR3 sequence (DNA): TGTGCCAGCAGTCGGCAGGGGGGCTACGAGCAGTACTTC.

The CDR3 DNA sequence: TGTGCCAGCAGCTTAGTAGAACCGACCCAGTACTTC. Encoded protein: CASSLVEPTQYF. This chain links TRBV7-8 with TRBJ2-5, with D unclear. Germline assignment: CDR1 SGHVS and CDR2 FQNEAQ. The CDR3 is 12 residues long. Trimming left V 1 base short and J 7 bases short, with 7 bases between.

The chain recombines TRBV9 with TRBJ1-1; D possibly corresponds to TRBD1 (5 bases). CDR3 length: 16 amino acids. Germline V gene lookup returns CDR1 SGDLS and CDR2 YYNGEE. V shed 0 bases and J shed 4 bases, with 16 bases lying between them. DNA for the CDR3: TGTGCCAGCAGCGTAGATGTGGGGCCTTTGGGCACTGAAGCTTTCTTT. Its protein is CASSVDVGPLGTEAFF. Complete variable domain (other parts from reference TRBV9 and TRBJ1-1): DSGVTQTPKHLITATGQRVTLRCSPRSGDLSVYWYQQSLDQGLQFLIQYYNGEERAKGNILERFSAQQFPDLHSELNLSSLELGDSALYFCASSVDVGPLGTEAFFGQGTRLTVV.

This chain joins TRBV6-1 and TRBJ2-3, with TRBD2 matching over 11 bases. Looked up from germline, CDR1 is MNHNS and CDR2 is SASEGT. The V gene end was trimmed by 2 bases and the J gene end by 4 bases; junction bases not matched to a gene: 11. CDR3 length: 18 residues. CDR3 DNA sequence: TGTGCCAGCAGTGAATTTCGCTTTGGGACTAGCGGTCCAGATACGCAGTATTTT. Translating gives CASSEFRFGTSGPDTQYF.

V is TRBV2 and J is TRBJ2-5; D is perhaps TRBD1 (5 bases). V shed 7 bases and J shed 5 bases, with 23 bases lying between them. Germline V CDR1 and CDR2: SNHLY, FYNNEI. This CDR3 contains 16 residues. CDR3 nucleotides: TGTGCCAGCAAAGATCAGCGTGGCAGGGATGTGGAGACCCAGTACTTC. Amino acids: CASKDQRGRDVETQYF. Combining the CDR3 with reference TRBV2 and TRBJ2-5 gives the whole variable domain EPEVTQTPSHQVTQMGQEVILRCVPISNHLYFYWYRQILGQKVEFLVSFYNNEISEKSEIFDDQFSVERPDGSNFTLKIRSTKLEDSAMYFCASKDQRGRDVETQYFGPGTRLLVL.

The rearrangement links TRBV11-2 to TRBJ1-1, with 9 nucleotides matching TRBD1. V dropped 4 bases and J dropped 4; count of bases not matched to a gene: 10. The CDR3 is 16 residues long. CDR1 is SGHAT and CDR2 is FQNNGV in the germline V gene. CDR3 region: CASSYTRGQGSTEAFF. The CDR3 DNA sequence: TGTGCCAGCAGCTATACAAGGGGACAGGGAAGCACTGAAGCTTTCTTT.

The V and J genes are TRBV7-9 and TRBJ2-3; 7 nucleotides align to TRBD2. The CDR3 spans 18 residues. Germline assignment: CDR1 SEHNR and CDR2 FQNEAQ (reference sequence). J was trimmed by 0 bases and V by 1 base; bases with no gene match: 10. The DNA for the CDR3 is TGTGCCAGCAGCTTAGGGGGGGGACTCCGTCCTAGCACAGATACGCAGTATTTT. Its protein product is CASSLGGGLRPSTDTQYF.

This clone was counted a single time. In DNA, the CDR3 is TGTGCCAGCAGCCACTCACCAGGGGACGGAAACACCATATATTTT. Protein sequence: CASSHSPGDGNTIYF. The chain employs TRBV5-4 and TRBJ1-3; the D gene is possibly TRBD1 (6 bases). With 4 bases removed from V and 4 bases from J, the gap between germline ends came to 15 bases. The CDR3 runs 15 residues. CDR1 and CDR2 (germline): SGHNT, YYREEE (reference sequence). The whole variable domain, filled in from reference TRBV5-4 and TRBJ1-3, reads ETGVTQSPTHLIKTRGQQVTLRCSSQSGHNTVSWYQQALGQGPQFIFQYYREEENGRGNFPPRFSGLQFPNYSSELNVNALELDDSALYLCASSHSPGDGNTIYFGEGSWLTVV.